The rows below give T cell receptor beta chains drawn from one sample of a study of blood T cell repertoires in COVID-19. Produced via immunoSEQ multiplex PCR; TCRdb's table is partial and in-frame only. The sample contains 60,000 or so clones, 75% to 90% of which appear only once. Sample: peripheral blood. These receptors came from a young man with COVID-19, enrolled during active disease. Each CDR3 is given with its conserved first and last residue. D genes are given only for firm matches. Size is stated for part of the rows, as once, few or many counts, or as a class when the clone is expanded.

CDR3nt,CDR3aa,d_gene,v_gene,abundance,j_gene
TGTGCCAGCTCACCGTCCAGGGGGCGGACGTACTTC,CASSPSRGRTYF,TRBD1,TRBV18,-,TRBJ2-5
TGCGCCAGCAGCGGAAGTACTAGCGGGTATTACAATGAGCAGTTCTTC,CASSGSTSGYYNEQFF,TRBD2,TRBV5-1,-,TRBJ2-1
TGTGCCAGCAGCTCCCAAGGGACTAGGACAGATACGCAGTATTTT,CASSSQGTRTDTQYF,TRBD2,TRBV7-2,-,TRBJ2-3
TGTGCCAGCAGCCTTAGCGGGAGTGGCTCCTACGAGCAGTACTTC,CASSLSGSGSYEQYF,TRBD2,TRBV11-2,-,TRBJ2-7
TGTGCCAGCTCACCTAGCGGGGATTACGAGCAGTACTTC,CASSPSGDYEQYF,TRBD2,TRBV18,-,TRBJ2-7
TGTGCCAGCAGCCCCACCACAGGGAACACTGAAGCTTTCTTT,CASSPTTGNTEAFF,-,TRBV27,-,TRBJ1-1
TGTGCCATCAGGGGGGACAGGGGGAACACTGAAGCTTTCTTT,CAIRGDRGNTEAFF,TRBD1,TRBV10-3,-,TRBJ1-1
TGTGCCAGCAGTGAAAGGACAGGGGGCGGTTACGAGCAGTACTTC,CASSERTGGGYEQYF,TRBD1,TRBV2,few,TRBJ2-7
TGCGCCAGCAGCGTACCGGGACAGGGGGCTCACACTGAAGCTTTCTTT,CASSVPGQGAHTEAFF,TRBD1,TRBV10-2,-,TRBJ1-1
TGTGCCAGCCAAGACGGGAACTCCTACGAGCAGTACTTC,CASQDGNSYEQYF,-,TRBV27,-,TRBJ2-7
TGTGCCAGCAGTAGGGGGGACAGGGGAACACCCCTCCACTTT,CASSRGDRGTPLHF,TRBD1,TRBV27,once,TRBJ1-6